One sample yielded the 13 T cell receptor beta chains listed below, sequenced in a study of blood T cells in healthy people across ages. A second PCR, run for about 7 to 11 cycles, used a sample-barcoded 5' primer plus a J-beta primer mix. TCRdb re-called the 5' RACE reads through MiXCR, storing one row per CDR3 protein. The sample comprises 1.8 million or so distinct CDR3 sequences, about two fifths of which are singletons, and under 25% rests with the top ten. The specimen sequenced was blood. The receptors come from a human donor in good health.

The chain links TRBV20-1 to TRBJ2-5; 9 bases align to TRBD1. Germline CDR1 DFQATT, CDR2 SNEGSKA (reference sequence). Trimming cost V 6 bases and J 4 bases; bases outside gene matches: 9. The CDR3 runs 14 residues. DNA of the CDR3: TGCAGTGCCCGAAACGACAGGGGGGGAGAGACCCAGTACTTC. This translates into CSARNDRGGETQYF.

This clonotype was detected only a few times. The rearrangement links TRBV11-2 to TRBJ2-4; D gene ambiguous. The CDR3 has 14 residues. Germline-derived CDR1 and CDR2 are SGHAT and FQNNGV. Trimming removed 4 bases at V and 7 bases at J, with 14 bases between. The CDR3 DNA sequence: TGTGCCAGCAGCTCGAGTCGGATAGGGAACATTCAGTACTTC. Encoded protein: CASSSSRIGNIQYF.

The chain recombines TRBV4-3 with TRBJ2-1, with no clear D. This CDR3 contains 14 residues. CDR1 is LGHNA and CDR2 is YSLEER in the germline V gene. V dropped 3 bases and J dropped 13 bases, with 19 bases sitting between them. The CDR3 loop is CASSHDLSESGQFF. DNA for the CDR3: TGCGCCAGCAGCCACGACCTTTCGGAATCGGGTCAGTTCTTC.

The chain is built from TRBV12-3 or TRBV12-4 and TRBJ1-5; 9 bases are shared with TRBD1. CDR3 size: 14 residues. After removal of 6 bases from V and 6 bases from J, the junction contained 6 bases not matched to a gene. This CDR3 reads CASSYRGRIQPQHF. In DNA, the CDR3 is TGTGCCAGCAGCTACAGGGGGCGGATTCAGCCCCAGCATTTT.

The V gene is TRBV5-4, the J gene TRBJ2-4; D is possibly TRBD2 (5 bases). The J call is in doubt because the DNA end fits TRBJ2-7 better. The CDR3 contains 13 residues. In germline, CDR1 is SGHNT, CDR2 YYREEE (reference sequence). The chain's CDR3 is CASSPDWDGEQYF. In DNA form, the CDR3 reads TGTGCCAGCAGCCCGGACTGGGATGGCGAGCAGTACTTC.

The rearrangement uses TRBV4-3 and TRBJ1-1; D is uncertain. CDR1 and CDR2 (germline): LGHNA, YSLEER. CDR3 length: 16 amino acids. V was cut by 0 bases and J by 0 bases, with 11 bases left in between. The CDR3 DNA reads TGCGCCAGCAGCCAAGATTGGAGGTTCATGAACACTGAAGCTTTCTTT. Translating gives CASSQDWRFMNTEAFF.

Written as DNA, the CDR3 is TGTGCCAGCAGTCCCCTCCCCCAGGGTGAGCAGTTCTTC. Its protein product is CASSPLPQGEQFF. The rearrangement joins TRBV28 to TRBJ2-1; perhaps TRBD1 as D (5 bases). Trimming pared 5 bases from V and 9 bases from J, leaving 14 bases between. From germline, CDR1 is MDHEN and CDR2 SYDVKM. The CDR3 runs 13 residues.

V and J are TRBV7-2 and TRBJ2-1; 9 nucleotides line up with TRBD2. CDR3 length: 14 residues. Trimming took 5 bases from V and 7 from J; bases not matched to a gene: 6. The germline V gene has CDR1 SGHTA and CDR2 FQGNSA. CDR3 bases: TGTGCCAGCAGCGGAATAGCGGGAGTTAATGAGCAGTTCTTC. Protein product: CASSGIAGVNEQFF.

The chain links TRBV5-1 to TRBJ2-3; 13 bases line up with TRBD2. From germline, CDR1 is SGHRS and CDR2 YFSETQ. The ends lost 4 bases at V and 3 bases at J; junction bases unmatched: 2. CDR3 length: 15 residues. The CDR3 DNA reads as TGCGCCAGCAGCACGGGACTAGCGGGGACAGATACGCAGTATTTT. Protein sequence: CASSTGLAGTDTQYF.

This clonotype was detected only a few times. Since the CDR3 does not end with the conserved phenylalanine or tryptophan, this likely comes from a read error. The chain links TRBV20-1 to TRBJ2-7, with D unclear. The germline CDR1 and CDR2 sequences are DFQATT and SNEGSKA (reference sequence). The V end was cut by 2 bases, the J end by 5 bases, with 4 bases between. The CDR3 is 10 amino acids. This CDR3 reads CSARIHEQYL. The DNA for the CDR3 is TGCAGTGCTAGAATCCACGAGCAGTACTTA.

V and J are TRBV5-1 and TRBJ2-5, with a possible D match to TRBD1 (5 bases). CDR1 and CDR2 (germline): SGHRS, YFSETQ. The CDR3 covers 14 residues. Trimming left V 4 bases short and J 1 base short, with 11 bases between. CDR3 residues: CASSNDSPQETQYF. CDR3 DNA sequence: TGCGCCAGCAGCAACGACAGTCCCCAAGAGACCCAGTACTTC.

This clonotype was counted a few times. The chain joins TRBV7-9 to TRBJ1-2; no reliable D call. The V gene lost 4 bases and the J gene lost 1 base, with 10 bases spanning the gap. Germline loops: CDR1 SEHNR, CDR2 FQNEAQ (reference sequence). This CDR3 is built from 14 residues. The CDR3 reads CASSSWTDNYGYTF. The DNA for the CDR3 is TGTGCCAGCAGCTCCTGGACGGATAACTATGGCTACACCTTC.

The CDR3, as DNA: TGTGCCAGCAGCGTAGAGGACGGCACAGATACGCAGTATTTT. Translation gives CASSVEDGTDTQYF. The chain couples TRBV9 to TRBJ2-3; D unclear. CDR1 SGDLS and CDR2 YYNGEE come from the germline V gene. This CDR3 has 14 residues. V was cut by 0 bases and J by 1 base, with 6 bases left in between.